The 15 T cell receptor beta chains below were found in one sample sequenced in a study of OX40 agonist ivuxolimab in advanced cancers. The method was immunoSEQ multiplex PCR; TCRdb's version includes in-frame clones alone and lacks a portion of them. The sample shows approximately 50,000 clones, 80% to 90% of them seen only once. The sample was CD4+ or CD8+ T cells sorted from blood, taken in a trial of the OX40 agonist ivuxolimab. These receptors came from an adult with an advanced solid tumor such as melanoma, head and neck, liver or kidney cancer.

This chain connects TRBV27 to TRBJ1-6; D unclear. This CDR3 is built from 18 residues. Deletions cut 3 bases from V and 0 bases from J, with 15 bases between. CDR1 and CDR2 from the germline V gene are MNHEY and SMNVEV (reference sequence). The CDR3 DNA reads as TGTGCCAGCAGTTTCGCGGGCCGAATCAGCTCCTATAATTCACCCCTCCACTTT. Protein: CASSFAGRISSYNSPLHF.

V usage is TRBV19 and J usage is TRBJ1-5, with TRBD1 identical over 7 bases. After removal of 10 bases from V and 2 bases from J, the junction contained 14 bases not matched to a gene. Germline V gene lookup returns CDR1 LNHDA and CDR2 SQIVND (reference sequence). The CDR3 is 16 amino acids. CDR3 in amino acids: CATKPPDRVRNQPQHF. The DNA for the CDR3 is TGTGCCACCAAACCCCCTGACAGGGTTCGCAATCAGCCCCAGCATTTT.

A note on this clone: At the DNA level, this CDR3 is encoded by other sequences in the same sample as well. The rearrangement joins TRBV29-1 to TRBJ2-7, with a tentative D call TRBD1 (5 bases). In germline, CDR1 is SQVTM, CDR2 ANQGSEA. With 3 bases removed from V and 3 bases from J, the gap between germline ends came to 6 bases. The CDR3 is made up of 11 amino acids. CDR3 protein: CSVDDSYEQYF. The CDR3 DNA reads TGCAGCGTTGATGACAGCTACGAGCAGTACTTC.

The V call is TRBV30, the J call TRBJ2-1; D is possibly TRBD2 (7 bases). The CDR3 runs 14 residues. The ends were cut back, 0 bases at V and 6 bases at J, with 12 bases in the middle. Germline V gene data show CDR1 as GTSNPN and CDR2 as SVGIG (reference sequence). This CDR3 is CAWSVGGQVNEQFF. The CDR3 DNA sequence: TGTGCCTGGAGTGTCGGGGGGCAGGTCAATGAGCAGTTCTTC.

The rearrangement joins TRBV5-6 to TRBJ1-2; D possibly corresponds to TRBD1 (5 bases). Germline-derived CDR1 and CDR2 are SGHDT and YYEEEE. The CDR3 is 13 residues long. With 3 bases removed from V and 2 bases from J, the gap between germline ends came to 8 bases. CDR3 coding DNA: TGTGCCAGCAGCTCGACAGAGAACTATGGCTACACCTTC. It specifies CASSSTENYGYTF.

This chain uses TRBV10-2 with TRBJ2-7; D possibly corresponds to TRBD1 (6 bases). V was trimmed by 3 bases and J by 2 bases, leaving 11 bases between them. Germline V gene sequence: CDR1 WSHSY, CDR2 SAAADI. The length of the CDR3 is 14 residues. The CDR3 DNA sequence: TGCGCCAGCAGTGATCAGGGGAGCACCTACGAGCAGTACTTC. Its translation: CASSDQGSTYEQYF.

The chain combines TRBV4-2 with TRBJ2-1; D possibly uses TRBD1 or TRBD2 (5 bases each). The germline V gene has CDR1 LGHNA and CDR2 YNFKEQ. The V end lost 1 base, the J end lost 4 bases, and 11 bases lay between the germline ends. The CDR3 runs 15 residues. CDR3 region: CASSQGGTAYNEQFF. DNA for the CDR3: TGTGCCAGCAGCCAAGGGGGGACGGCGTACAATGAGCAGTTCTTC.

The rearrangement uses TRBV9 and TRBJ2-3; D might be TRBD2 (7 bases). With 5 bases removed from V and 0 bases from J, the gap between germline ends came to 13 bases. The CDR3 sequence is 15 residues long. From germline, CDR1 is SGDLS and CDR2 YYNGEE. CDR3 in amino acids: CASSLGGGSTDTQYF. CDR3 nucleotides: TGTGCCAGCAGTTTAGGGGGAGGGAGCACAGATACGCAGTATTTT.

This clone was detected only once. This CDR3 reads CASSQVSNTGELFF. The DNA of the CDR3 is TGCGCCAGCAGCCAAGTCTCGAACACCGGGGAGCTGTTTTTT. The V and J genes are TRBV4-1 and TRBJ2-2; D is unresolved. This CDR3 is 14 amino acids long. Trimming took 1 base from V and 0 from J, leaving 3 bases between them. Per germline, CDR1 MGHRA and CDR2 YSYEKL.

The gene calls are TRBV19 and TRBJ2-3; D remains ambiguous. The CDR3 runs to 15 residues. CDR1 is LNHDA and CDR2 is SQIVND in the germline V gene (reference sequence). Trimming stripped 2 bases from V and 5 bases from J, with 14 bases between. CDR3: CASSISPSPVDTQYF. In DNA form, the CDR3 reads TGTGCCAGTAGTATATCCCCCTCACCGGTAGATACGCAGTATTTT.

The chain recombines TRBV7-3 with TRBJ1-1; D is unclear. The V end lost 2 bases, the J end lost 3 bases, and 7 bases lay between the germline ends. The CDR3 is 13 amino acids. Germline CDR1 reads SGHTA; CDR2 reads FQGTGA. The CDR3 spells CASSLDGDTEAFF. CDR3 DNA sequence: TGTGCCAGCAGCTTAGATGGCGACACTGAAGCTTTCTTT.

The chain couples TRBV5-8 to TRBJ1-1, with 7 bases aligning to TRBD1. V dropped 0 bases and J dropped 7; count of bases not matched to a gene: 3. The CDR3 runs 13 residues. Germline V gene data show CDR1 as SGHTS and CDR2 as YDEGEE. Here the CDR3 DNA reads TGTGCCAGCAGCTTGGGACAGGGAATTGAAGCTTTCTTT. Encoded protein: CASSLGQGIEAFF. Using reference TRBV5-8 and TRBJ1-1 for the parts outside the CDR3, the full variable domain is EAGVTQSPTHLIKTRGQQATLRCSPISGHTSVYWYQQALGLGLQFLLWYDEGEERNRGNFPPRFSGRQFPNYSSELNVNALELEDSALYLCASSLGQGIEAFFGQGTRLTVV.

The chain joins TRBV18 to TRBJ2-5; D unresolved. Germline V gene data show CDR1 as KGHSH and CDR2 as LQKENI. V shed 3 bases and J shed 1 base, with 9 bases lying between them. This CDR3 has 14 residues. The CDR3 protein is CASSPRNIQETQYF. The CDR3 DNA is TGTGCCAGCTCACCCAGGAATATCCAAGAGACCCAGTACTTC.

The rearrangement joins TRBV30 to TRBJ2-7; maybe TRBD2 (6 bases). Germline V gives CDR1 GTSNPN, CDR2 SVGIG (reference sequence). V was shortened by 4 bases and J by 2 bases, with 15 bases between the two germline ends. The CDR3 runs to 14 residues. CDR3 in amino acids: CAWNELEGPYEQYF. The DNA of the CDR3 is TGTGCCTGGAACGAACTGGAGGGTCCCTACGAGCAGTACTTC.

J is TRBJ1-4 and V is TRBV7-9; TRBD1 is a possible D gene (6 bases). CDR1 and CDR2 from the germline V gene are SEHNR and FQNEAQ (reference sequence). Trimming left V 6 bases short and J 5 bases short, with 10 bases between. This CDR3 is 13 amino acids long. The CDR3 reads CASRTDRNEKLFF. The DNA for the CDR3 is TGTGCCAGCAGGACGGACAGAAATGAAAAACTGTTTTTT.